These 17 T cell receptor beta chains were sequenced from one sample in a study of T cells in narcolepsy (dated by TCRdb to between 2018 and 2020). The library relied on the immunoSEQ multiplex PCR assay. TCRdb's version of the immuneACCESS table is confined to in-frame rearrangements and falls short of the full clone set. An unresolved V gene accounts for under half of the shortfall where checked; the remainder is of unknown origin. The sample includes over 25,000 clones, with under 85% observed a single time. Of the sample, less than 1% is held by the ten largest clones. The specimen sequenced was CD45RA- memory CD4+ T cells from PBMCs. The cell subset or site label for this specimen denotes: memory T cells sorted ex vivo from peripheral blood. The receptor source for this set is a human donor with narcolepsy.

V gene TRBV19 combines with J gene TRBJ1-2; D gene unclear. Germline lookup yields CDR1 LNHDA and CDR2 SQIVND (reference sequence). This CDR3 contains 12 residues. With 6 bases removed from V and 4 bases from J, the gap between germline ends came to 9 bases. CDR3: CASSLGPYGYTF. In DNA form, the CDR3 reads TGTGCCAGTAGCTTGGGCCCCTATGGCTACACCTTC. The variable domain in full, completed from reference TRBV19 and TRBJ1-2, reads DGGITQSPKYLFRKEGQNVTLSCEQNLNHDAMYWYRQDPGQGLRLIYYSQIVNDFQKGDIAEGYSVSREKKESFPLTVTSAQKNPTAFYLCASSLGPYGYTFGSGTRLTVV.

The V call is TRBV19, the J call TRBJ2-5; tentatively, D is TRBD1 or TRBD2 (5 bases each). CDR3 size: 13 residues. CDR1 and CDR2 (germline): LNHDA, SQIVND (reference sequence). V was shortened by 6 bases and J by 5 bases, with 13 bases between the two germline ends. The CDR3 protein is CASRGSWGETQYF. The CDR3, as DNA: TGTGCCAGTAGGGGCAGTTGGGGGGAGACCCAGTACTTC.

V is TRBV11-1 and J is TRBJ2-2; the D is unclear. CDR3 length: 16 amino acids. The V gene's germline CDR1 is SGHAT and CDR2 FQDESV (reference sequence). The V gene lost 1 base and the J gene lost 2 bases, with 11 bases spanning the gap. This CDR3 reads CASSLVSYLNTGELFF. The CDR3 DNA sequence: TGTGCCAGCAGCTTAGTTTCGTATCTTAACACCGGGGAGCTGTTTTTT.

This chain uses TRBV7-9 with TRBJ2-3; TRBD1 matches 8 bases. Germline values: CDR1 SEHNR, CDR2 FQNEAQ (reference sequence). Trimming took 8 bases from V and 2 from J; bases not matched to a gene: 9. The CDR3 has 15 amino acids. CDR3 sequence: CASGAGGAFTDTQYF. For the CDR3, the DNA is TGTGCCAGCGGGGCAGGGGGCGCCTTCACAGATACGCAGTATTTT.

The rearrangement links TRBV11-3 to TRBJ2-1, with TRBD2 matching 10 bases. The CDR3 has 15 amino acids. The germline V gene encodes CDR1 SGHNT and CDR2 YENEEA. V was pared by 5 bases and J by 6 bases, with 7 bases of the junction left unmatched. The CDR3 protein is CASSGSGGAFNEQFF. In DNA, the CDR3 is TGTGCCAGCAGCGGGAGCGGGGGGGCCTTCAATGAGCAGTTCTTC.

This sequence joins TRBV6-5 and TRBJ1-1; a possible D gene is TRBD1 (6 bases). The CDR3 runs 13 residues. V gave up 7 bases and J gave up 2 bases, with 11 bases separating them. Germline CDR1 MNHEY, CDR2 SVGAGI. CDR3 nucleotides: TGTGCCAGCAAGAAGACAGGAAACACTGAAGCTTTCTTT. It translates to CASKKTGNTEAFF.

The CDR3 protein is CASSPPGQGPFSGNTIYF. The CDR3 DNA follows: TGTGCCAGTAGTCCTCCGGGACAAGGCCCTTTTTCTGGAAACACCATATATTTT. This sequence joins TRBV19 and TRBJ1-3, with a weak D call TRBD1 (6 bases). The V end lost 5 bases, the J end lost 1 base, and 21 bases lay between the germline ends. The germline gives CDR1 LNHDA, CDR2 SQIVND (reference sequence). The CDR3 totals 18 residues.

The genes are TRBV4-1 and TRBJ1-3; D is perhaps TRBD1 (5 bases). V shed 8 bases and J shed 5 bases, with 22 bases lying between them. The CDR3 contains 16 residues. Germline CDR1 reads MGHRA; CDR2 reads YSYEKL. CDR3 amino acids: CASGEGWGTGRNTIYF. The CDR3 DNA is TGCGCCAGCGGCGAGGGTTGGGGGACCGGTCGAAACACCATATATTTT.

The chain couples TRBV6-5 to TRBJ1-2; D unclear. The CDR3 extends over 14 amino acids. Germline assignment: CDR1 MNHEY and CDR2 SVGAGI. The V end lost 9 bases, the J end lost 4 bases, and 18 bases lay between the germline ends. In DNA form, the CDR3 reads TGTGCCAGTCAAACGCTAGCCGGGGTCTATGGCTACACCTTC. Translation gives CASQTLAGVYGYTF.

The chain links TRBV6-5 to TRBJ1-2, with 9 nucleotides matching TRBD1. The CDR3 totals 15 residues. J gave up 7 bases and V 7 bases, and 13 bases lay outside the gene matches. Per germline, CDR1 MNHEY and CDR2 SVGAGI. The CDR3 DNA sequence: TGTGCCAGCACCTCTCCGAAGGGACAGGGAGGTGGCTACACCTTC. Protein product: CASTSPKGQGGGYTF.

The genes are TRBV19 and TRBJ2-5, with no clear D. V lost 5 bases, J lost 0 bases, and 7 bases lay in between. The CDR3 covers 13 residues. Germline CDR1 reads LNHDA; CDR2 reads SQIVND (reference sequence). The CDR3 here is CASSPKYQETQYF. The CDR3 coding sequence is TGTGCCAGTAGTCCGAAGTACCAAGAGACCCAGTACTTC.

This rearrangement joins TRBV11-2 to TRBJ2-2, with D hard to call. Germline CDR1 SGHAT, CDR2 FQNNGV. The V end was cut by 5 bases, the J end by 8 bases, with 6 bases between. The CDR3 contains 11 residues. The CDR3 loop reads CASSLRGELFF. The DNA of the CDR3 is TGTGCCAGCAGCCTTCGTGGGGAGCTGTTTTTT.

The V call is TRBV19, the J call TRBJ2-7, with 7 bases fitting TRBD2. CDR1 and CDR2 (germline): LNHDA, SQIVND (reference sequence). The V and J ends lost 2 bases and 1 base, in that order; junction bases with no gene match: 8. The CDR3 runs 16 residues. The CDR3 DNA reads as TGTGCCAGTAGTATATCCGCGACTAGCTCTTCCTACGAGCAGTACTTC. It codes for CASSISATSSSYEQYF.

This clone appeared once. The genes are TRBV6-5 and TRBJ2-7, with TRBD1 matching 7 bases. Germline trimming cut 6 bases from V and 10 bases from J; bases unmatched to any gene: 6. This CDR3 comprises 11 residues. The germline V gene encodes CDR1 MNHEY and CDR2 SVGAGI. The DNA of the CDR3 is TGTGCCAGCAGCCGAGACAGGGTCCAGTACTTC. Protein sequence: CASSRDRVQYF.

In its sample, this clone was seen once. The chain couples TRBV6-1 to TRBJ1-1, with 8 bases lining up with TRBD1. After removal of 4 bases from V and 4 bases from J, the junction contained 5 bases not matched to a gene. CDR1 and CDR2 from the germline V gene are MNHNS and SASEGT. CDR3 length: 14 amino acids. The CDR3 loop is CASSGQGATTEAFF. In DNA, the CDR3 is TGTGCCAGCAGTGGGCAGGGGGCGACCACTGAAGCTTTCTTT.

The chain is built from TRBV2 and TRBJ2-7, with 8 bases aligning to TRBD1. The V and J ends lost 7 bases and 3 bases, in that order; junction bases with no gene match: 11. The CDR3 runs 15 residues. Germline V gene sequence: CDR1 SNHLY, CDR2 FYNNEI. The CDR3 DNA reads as TGTGCCAGCAAAAACGACAGGGGTGACTACTACGAGCAGTACTTC. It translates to CASKNDRGDYYEQYF.

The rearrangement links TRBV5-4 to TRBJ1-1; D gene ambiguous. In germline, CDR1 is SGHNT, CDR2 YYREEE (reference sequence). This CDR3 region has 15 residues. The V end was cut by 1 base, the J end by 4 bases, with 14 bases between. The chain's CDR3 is CASSLIGQQITEAFF. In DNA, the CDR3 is TGTGCCAGCAGCTTGATTGGGCAGCAAATCACTGAAGCTTTCTTT.